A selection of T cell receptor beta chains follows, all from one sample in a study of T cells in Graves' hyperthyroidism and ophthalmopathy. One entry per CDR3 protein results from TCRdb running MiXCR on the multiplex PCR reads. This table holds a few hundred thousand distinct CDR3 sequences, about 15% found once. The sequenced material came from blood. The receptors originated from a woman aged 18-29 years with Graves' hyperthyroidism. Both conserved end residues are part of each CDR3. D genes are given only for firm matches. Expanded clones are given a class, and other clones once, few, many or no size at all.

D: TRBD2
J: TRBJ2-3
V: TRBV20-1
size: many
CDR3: CSASKNAGGYTDTQYF
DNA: TGCAGTGCTAGTAAGAATGCGGGGGGATACACAGATACGCAGTATTTT

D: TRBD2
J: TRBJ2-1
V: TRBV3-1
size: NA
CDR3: CASRRTSGGFDEQFF
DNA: TGTGCCAGCAGGCGGACTAGCGGGGGGTTCGATGAGCAGTTCTTC

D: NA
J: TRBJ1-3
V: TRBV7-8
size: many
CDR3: CASIEGGGSGNTIYF
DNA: TGTGCCAGCATAGAGGGAGGAGGGTCTGGAAACACCATATATTTT

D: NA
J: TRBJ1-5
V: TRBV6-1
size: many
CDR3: CASSDHRNNQPQHF
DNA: TGTGCCAGCAGTGACCACAGAAACAATCAGCCCCAGCATTTT

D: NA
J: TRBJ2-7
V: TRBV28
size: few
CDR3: CASGSMGRGTYEQYF
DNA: TGTGCCAGCGGATCCATGGGGCGCGGGACCTACGAGCAGTACTTC

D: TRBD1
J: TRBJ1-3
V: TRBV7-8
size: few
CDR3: CASSPGTGNGNTIYF
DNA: TGTGCCAGCAGCCCGGGGACAGGGAACGGAAACACCATATATTTT

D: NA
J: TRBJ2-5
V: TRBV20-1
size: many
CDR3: CSAPRVVGQTQYF
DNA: TGCAGTGCACCTCGGGTGGTGGGTCAGACCCAGTACTTC

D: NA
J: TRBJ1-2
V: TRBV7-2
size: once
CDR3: CASSLARFQGHYGYTF
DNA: TGTGCCAGCAGCTTAGCGCGCTTCCAGGGGCACTATGGCTACACCTTC

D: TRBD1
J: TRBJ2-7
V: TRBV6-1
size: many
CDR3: CASSSGTGTGPYEQYF
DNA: TGTGCCAGCAGTTCGGGAACCGGGACAGGTCCCTACGAGCAGTACTTC

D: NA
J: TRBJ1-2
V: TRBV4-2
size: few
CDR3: CASSQDPEGYGYTF
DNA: TGTGCCAGCAGCCAAGATCCCGAGGGCTATGGCTACACCTTC

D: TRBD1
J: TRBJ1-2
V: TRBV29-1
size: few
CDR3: CSVSRTGGLDAYGYTF
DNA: TGCAGCGTTTCCCGGACAGGGGGCCTTGACGCCTATGGCTACACCTTC

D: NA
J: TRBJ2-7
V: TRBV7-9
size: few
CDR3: CASSPPGSPEIEQYF
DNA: TGTGCCAGCAGCCCCCCGGGATCACCTGAGATCGAGCAGTACTTC

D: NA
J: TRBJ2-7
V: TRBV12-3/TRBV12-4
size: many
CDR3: CASSAQPNRVHEQYF
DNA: TGTGCCAGCAGTGCCCAACCTAACAGGGTCCACGAGCAGTACTTC

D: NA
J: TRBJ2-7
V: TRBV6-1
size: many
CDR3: CASKQTGGNEQYF
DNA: TGTGCCAGCAAGCAAACAGGAGGTAACGAGCAGTACTTC

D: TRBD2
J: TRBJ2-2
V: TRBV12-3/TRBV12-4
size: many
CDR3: CASSLGAGVYPGELFF
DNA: TGTGCCAGCAGTTTAGGAGCGGGAGTTTATCCCGGGGAGCTGTTTTTT

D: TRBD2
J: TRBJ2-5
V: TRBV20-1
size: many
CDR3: CSASTSGKGETQYF
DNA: TGCAGTGCTAGTACTAGCGGCAAGGGGGAGACCCAGTACTTC

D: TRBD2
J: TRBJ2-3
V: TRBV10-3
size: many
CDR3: CATMERGLTDTQYF
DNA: TGTGCCACCATGGAGCGGGGACTCACAGATACGCAGTATTTT

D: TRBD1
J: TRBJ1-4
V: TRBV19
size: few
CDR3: CASSTGGGGEKLFF
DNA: TGTGCCAGTAGTACAGGGGGCGGCGGTGAAAAACTGTTTTTT

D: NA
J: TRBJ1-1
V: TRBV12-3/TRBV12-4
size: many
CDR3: CASTPSANTEAFF
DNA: TGTGCCAGCACCCCTTCGGCGAACACTGAAGCTTTCTTT

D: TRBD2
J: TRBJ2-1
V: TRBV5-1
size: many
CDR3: CASSLLVAGDEQFF
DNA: TGCGCCAGCAGCTTGTTGGTAGCGGGAGATGAGCAGTTCTTC

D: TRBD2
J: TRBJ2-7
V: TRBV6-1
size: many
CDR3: CASTAGTSTTHPYEQYF
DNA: TGTGCCAGCACCGCCGGGACTAGCACCACCCATCCCTACGAGCAGTACTTC

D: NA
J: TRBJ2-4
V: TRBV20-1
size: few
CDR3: CSARDQGRNIGPPAKNIQYF
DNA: TGCAGTGCTAGAGATCAAGGACGGAACATTGGACCACCAGCCAAAAACATTCAGTACTTC

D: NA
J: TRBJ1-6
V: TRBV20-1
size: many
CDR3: CSARGWGRGDNSPLHF
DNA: TGCAGTGCTAGAGGATGGGGGCGAGGAGATAATTCACCCCTCCACTTT

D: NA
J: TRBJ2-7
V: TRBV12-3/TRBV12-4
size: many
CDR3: CASSWGDFEQYF
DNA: TGTGCCAGCAGTTGGGGGGACTTCGAGCAGTACTTC

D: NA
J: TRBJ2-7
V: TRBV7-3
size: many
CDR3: CASSRGVAGEQYF
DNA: TGTGCCAGCAGCCGAGGGGTGGCGGGCGAGCAGTACTTC

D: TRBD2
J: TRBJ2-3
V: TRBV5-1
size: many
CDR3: CASSFPPGTSVYTDTQYF
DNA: TGCGCCAGCAGCTTTCCTCCCGGGACTAGCGTTTACACAGATACGCAGTATTTT

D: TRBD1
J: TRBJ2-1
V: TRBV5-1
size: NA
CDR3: CASRKRQGVAVNEQFF
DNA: TGCGCCAGCAGAAAACGACAGGGGGTAGCGGTGAATGAGCAGTTCTTC

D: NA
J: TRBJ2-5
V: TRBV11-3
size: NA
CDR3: CASSFLRGPQETQYF
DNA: TGTGCCAGCAGCTTCCTTCGGGGACCCCAAGAGACCCAGTACTTC

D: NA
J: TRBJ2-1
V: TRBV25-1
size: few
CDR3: CASDSPGNDEQFF
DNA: TGTGCCAGCGACTCCCCAGGGAACGATGAGCAGTTCTTC

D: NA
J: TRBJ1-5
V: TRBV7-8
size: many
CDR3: CASSPTAPSNQPQHF
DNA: TGTGCCAGCAGCCCGACAGCCCCTAGCAATCAGCCCCAGCATTTT

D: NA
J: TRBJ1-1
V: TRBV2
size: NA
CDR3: CASSESGGMYTEAFF
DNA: TGTGCCAGCAGTGAATCCGGGGGTATGTACACTGAAGCTTTCTTT

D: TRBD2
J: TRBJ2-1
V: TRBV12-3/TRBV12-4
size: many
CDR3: CASSLLNGGSEFF
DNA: TGTGCCAGCAGTTTATTAAACGGCGGGAGTGAGTTCTTC

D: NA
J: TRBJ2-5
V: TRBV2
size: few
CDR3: CASSEVAQYF
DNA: TGTGCCAGCAGTGAGGTGGCCCAGTACTTC

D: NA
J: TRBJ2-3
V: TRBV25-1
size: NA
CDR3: CASSERVATDTQYF
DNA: TGTGCCAGCAGTGAGAGAGTAGCGACAGATACGCAGTATTTT

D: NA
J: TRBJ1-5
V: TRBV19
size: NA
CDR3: CASSSDPSSNQPQHF
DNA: TGTGCCAGTAGTTCCGACCCGTCTAGCAATCAGCCCCAGCATTTT

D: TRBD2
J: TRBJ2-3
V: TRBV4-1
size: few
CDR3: CASSPGLAGGYTQYF
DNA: TGCGCCAGCAGCCCCGGACTAGCGGGAGGGTATACGCAGTATTTT

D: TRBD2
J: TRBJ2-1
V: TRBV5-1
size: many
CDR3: CASSFLGPRGLAGVQNNEQFF
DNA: TGCGCCAGCAGCTTTTTAGGGCCCCGGGGACTAGCGGGAGTGCAGAACAATGAGCAGTTCTTC

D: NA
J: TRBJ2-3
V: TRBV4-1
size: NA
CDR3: CASSLDAGMSTDTQYF
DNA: TGCGCCAGCAGCCTCGATGCGGGAATGAGCACAGATACGCAGTATTTT

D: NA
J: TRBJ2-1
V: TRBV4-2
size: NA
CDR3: CASSQVSGTVRGEQFF
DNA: TGTGCCAGCAGCCAAGTAAGCGGGACCGTCAGGGGTGAGCAGTTCTTC

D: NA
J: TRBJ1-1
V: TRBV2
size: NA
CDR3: CASSVWEDTEAFF
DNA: TGTGCCAGCAGTGTGTGGGAGGACACTGAAGCTTTCTTT

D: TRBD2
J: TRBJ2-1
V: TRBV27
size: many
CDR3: CASSFGGREQFF
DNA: TGTGCCAGCAGTTTCGGCGGGAGGGAGCAGTTCTTC

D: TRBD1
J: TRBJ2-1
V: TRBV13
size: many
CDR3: CASSLAARTGDDEQFF
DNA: TGTGCCAGCAGCTTAGCCGCTAGGACAGGTGACGATGAGCAGTTCTTC

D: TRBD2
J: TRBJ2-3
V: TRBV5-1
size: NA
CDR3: CASSLGLAGGGRQADTQYF
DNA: TGCGCCAGCAGCTTGGGACTAGCGGGTGGCGGAAGGCAGGCAGATACGCAGTATTTT

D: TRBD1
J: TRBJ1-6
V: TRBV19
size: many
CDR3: CASSIDETGGRNSPLHF
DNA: TGTGCCAGTAGTATAGATGAGACAGGGGGACGGAATTCACCCCTCCACTTT

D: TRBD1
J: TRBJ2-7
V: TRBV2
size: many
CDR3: CASHRGSYEQYF
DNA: TGTGCCAGCCACAGGGGATCCTACGAGCAGTACTTC

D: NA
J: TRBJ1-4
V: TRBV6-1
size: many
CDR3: CASSEGYGQSNEKLFF
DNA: TGTGCCAGCAGTGAAGGATACGGCCAGAGTAATGAAAAACTGTTTTTT

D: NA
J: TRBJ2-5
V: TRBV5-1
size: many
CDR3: CASRWASIQETQYF
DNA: TGCGCCAGCAGGTGGGCGTCTATCCAAGAGACCCAGTACTTC

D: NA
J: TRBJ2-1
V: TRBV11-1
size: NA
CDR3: CASSLVGSSWDEQFF
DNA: TGTGCCAGCAGCTTAGTCGGTAGTAGTTGGGATGAGCAGTTCTTC